The 30 T cell receptor beta chains presented below share a single source sample, sequenced in a study of T cell repertoires in MIS-A myocarditis. Sequenced by immunoSEQ multiplex PCR; TCRdb stores in-frame clones only, minus some. Found here are about 10,000 clones, about 89% of them singletons; the top ten hold 2% to 2.5%. The sample comprised thoracic lymph node tissue obtained at autopsy. These TCRs come from a young man with fulminant myocarditis from multisystem inflammatory syndrome in adults (MIS-A) after COVID-19.

Only one count was recorded for this clone. The chain has TRBV28 and TRBJ1-6; D unresolved. The CDR3 spans 15 residues. V lost 6 bases and J lost 9, with 18 bases in between. Per the germline V gene, CDR1 is MDHEN and CDR2 is SYDVKM. CDR3 nucleotide sequence: TGTGCCAGCAGAATCAACCTTGGTCTGGGTTCACCCCTCCACTTT. Its translation: CASRINLGLGSPLHF.

This chain connects TRBV2 to TRBJ2-7; D might be TRBD2 (6 bases). Germline loops: CDR1 SNHLY, CDR2 FYNNEI. The germline V and J ends were trimmed by 5 bases and 6 bases, with 14 bases remaining between them. This CDR3 is 13 amino acids long. The CDR3 spells CASSLGVSGEQYF. In DNA, the CDR3 is TGTGCCAGCAGTTTAGGCGTTAGCGGCGAGCAGTACTTC. The whole variable domain, remainder taken from reference TRBV2 and TRBJ2-7, is EPEVTQTPSHQVTQMGQEVILRCVPISNHLYFYWYRQILGQKVEFLVSFYNNEISEKSEIFDDQFSVERPDGSNFTLKIRSTKLEDSAMYFCASSLGVSGEQYFGPGTRLTVT.

V gene TRBV13 combines with J gene TRBJ1-1; D not resolved. The germline V gene encodes CDR1 PRHDT and CDR2 FYEKMQ (reference sequence). Trimming cost V 2 bases and J 1 base, with 8 bases left between them. The CDR3 is 14 residues long. The CDR3 coding sequence is TGTGCCAGCAGCTTATTGGCCCCGAACACTGAAGCTTTCTTT. This sequence encodes CASSLLAPNTEAFF.

The chain couples TRBV12-3 or TRBV12-4 to TRBJ2-7; D remains unclear. V lost 5 bases and J lost 3, with 11 bases in between. This CDR3 contains 13 residues. Written as DNA, the CDR3 is TGTGCCAGCAGTCCATCAGGCGGCTACGAGCAGTACTTC. Residues: CASSPSGGYEQYF.

The gene calls are TRBV25-1 and TRBJ2-7; 10 bases are shared with TRBD1. The V gene's germline CDR1 is MGHDK and CDR2 SYGVNS. CDR3 size: 18 residues. The V and J ends lost 3 bases and 0 bases, in that order; junction bases with no gene match: 11. The CDR3 loop reads CASSDPSTGTGASYEQYF. The CDR3, as DNA: TGTGCCAGCAGTGACCCCTCTACCGGGACAGGGGCCTCCTACGAGCAGTACTTC.

The V call is TRBV5-1, the J call TRBJ1-3, with D perhaps TRBD1 (5 bases). This CDR3 has 15 residues. Germline CDR1 reads SGHRS; CDR2 reads YFSETQ. The germline V and J ends were trimmed by 5 bases and 0 bases, with 12 bases remaining between them. The CDR3 region is CASSAGHISGNTIYF. The CDR3 coding sequence is TGCGCCAGCAGTGCAGGACATATCTCTGGAAACACCATATATTTT.

This clone has more than one count but fewer than ten. The chain joins TRBV7-9 to TRBJ1-2, with 9 bases fitting TRBD1. V shed 5 bases, J shed 8 bases, and the junction held 6 bases outside the gene matches. Germline V gene lookup returns CDR1 SEHNR and CDR2 FQNEAQ (reference sequence). The CDR3 has 13 residues. CDR3 sequence: CASSGDRANGYTF. For the CDR3, the DNA is TGTGCCAGCAGCGGGGACAGGGCTAACGGCTACACCTTC.

V usage is TRBV28 and J usage is TRBJ2-2; no definite D call. The ends were cut back, 5 bases at V and 2 bases at J, with 12 bases in the middle. Germline V lookup: CDR1 MDHEN, CDR2 SYDVKM. This CDR3 has 15 residues. The CDR3 nucleotides are TGTGCCAGCAGTCATGGGGTCGATAACACCGGGGAGCTGTTTTTT. It yields the protein CASSHGVDNTGELFF.

The rearrangement joins TRBV27 to TRBJ2-7; D possibly corresponds to TRBD2 (5 bases). V was cut by 3 bases and J by 1 base, with 7 bases left in between. CDR3 length: 13 amino acids. Germline V gene sequence: CDR1 MNHEY, CDR2 SMNVEV (reference sequence). The CDR3 DNA reads as TGTGCCAGCAGTTTTCGGGATTCCTACGAGCAGTACTTC. Translated: CASSFRDSYEQYF.

The chain has TRBV7-8 and TRBJ2-3, with TRBD2 matching 9 bases. Germline V gene sequence: CDR1 SGHVS, CDR2 FQNEAQ. CDR3 length equals 15 residues. With 3 bases clipped from V and 6 bases from J, the junction kept 7 bases outside the gene matches. CDR3 coding DNA: TGTGCCAGCAGCTTTAGCGGGGGTCAACAGGATACGCAGTATTTT. This codes for CASSFSGGQQDTQYF.

The chain is built from TRBV5-1 and TRBJ2-2, with 10 bases lining up with TRBD2. V lost 7 bases and J lost 5; bases outside the gene matches: 8. This CDR3 contains 15 residues. The germline V gene has CDR1 SGHRS and CDR2 YFSETQ. The CDR3 coding sequence is TGCGCCAGCCGAGCAGGACTAGCGGAGACCGGGGAGCTGTTTTTT. This gives the protein CASRAGLAETGELFF.

This chain links TRBV2 with TRBJ2-1; D is ambiguous. Germline lookup yields CDR1 SNHLY and CDR2 FYNNEI. The CDR3 is 13 residues long. Deletions cut 8 bases from V and 0 bases from J, with 8 bases between. CDR3 nucleotides: TGTGCCAGCTTACCCAGCTCCTACAATGAGCAGTTCTTC. Its protein is CASLPSSYNEQFF.

This chain uses TRBV7-9 with TRBJ2-7; TRBD1 might be the D (7 bases). This CDR3 comprises 14 residues. Germline V gives CDR1 SEHNR, CDR2 FQNEAQ (reference sequence). Deletions cut 5 bases from V and 4 bases from J, with 15 bases between. The CDR3 sequence: CASSPQGGPYEQYF. CDR3 coding DNA: TGTGCCAGCAGCCCGCAGGGGGGCCCATACGAGCAGTACTTC.

This clone was seen a handful of times. This chain connects TRBV4-1 to TRBJ1-1; no definite D call. In germline, CDR1 is MGHRA, CDR2 YSYEKL. The CDR3 has 11 amino acids. V was trimmed by 0 bases and J by 12 bases, leaving 8 bases between them. DNA for the CDR3: TGCGCCAGCAGCCAAGATCGGACGTCTTTCTTT. Its translation is CASSQDRTSFF.

The chain has TRBV6-2 or TRBV6-3 and TRBJ2-7; D might be TRBD1 (6 bases). There are 14 residues in the CDR3. Germline assignment: CDR1 MNHEY and CDR2 SVGEGT. Trimming removed 2 bases at V and 3 bases at J, with 11 bases between. CDR3 loop: CASSYHRDVYEQYF. The CDR3 DNA sequence: TGTGCCAGCAGTTACCACAGGGACGTCTACGAGCAGTACTTC.

The chain carries TRBV27 and TRBJ2-7; D is ambiguous. Germline CDR1 reads MNHEY; CDR2 reads SMNVEV (reference sequence). This CDR3 spans 15 amino acids. V was trimmed by 4 bases and J by 2 bases, leaving 15 bases between them. This CDR3 is CASSYARSVTYEQYF. The DNA for the CDR3 is TGTGCCAGCAGTTATGCCCGATCAGTGACCTACGAGCAGTACTTC.

This chain uses TRBV6-1 with TRBJ1-5; no clear D. The CDR3 is made up of 13 amino acids. The V end lost 0 bases, the J end lost 7 bases, and 7 bases lay between the germline ends. CDR1 is MNHNS and CDR2 is SASEGT in the germline V gene. Written as DNA, the CDR3 is TGTGCCAGCAGTGAAGCGGGGTCACAGCCCCAGCATTTT. Residues: CASSEAGSQPQHF.

The chain links TRBV19 to TRBJ1-2; D might be TRBD1 (5 bases). Germline loops: CDR1 LNHDA, CDR2 SQIVND (reference sequence). CDR3 length: 15 amino acids. The V and J ends lost 6 bases and 4 bases respectively, with 18 bases between them. The CDR3 reads CASSLEHRIPYGYTF. The CDR3 nucleotides are TGTGCCAGTAGCCTGGAGCACAGGATACCCTATGGCTACACCTTC.

The chain links TRBV6-5 to TRBJ2-7; D remains ambiguous. Trimming pared 0 bases from V and 7 bases from J, leaving 10 bases between. The CDR3 contains 13 residues. The germline CDR1 and CDR2 sequences are MNHEY and SVGAGI. CDR3 nucleotide sequence: TGTGCCAGCAGTTACTCCCACCGTGAGGAGCAGTACTTC. Encoded protein: CASSYSHREEQYF.

The sample holds a few counts of this clone. V is TRBV30 and J is TRBJ1-5; no reliable D call. Germline V gene sequence: CDR1 GTSNPN, CDR2 SVGIG (reference sequence). CDR3 length: 14 residues. Trimming shortened V by 0 bases and J by 4 bases, and 10 bases separated the two germline ends. CDR3 in amino acids: CAWSVLRGNQPQHF. The CDR3 nucleotides read TGTGCCTGGAGTGTACTACGTGGGAATCAGCCCCAGCATTTT.

The rearrangement links TRBV4-2 to TRBJ1-3; 8 bases agree with TRBD1. The germline gives CDR1 LGHNA, CDR2 YNFKEQ. CDR3 size: 15 residues. V was pared by 6 bases and J by 1 base, with 5 bases of the junction left unmatched. The CDR3 nucleotides are TGTGCCAGCAGTCCAGGGGGCTGGTCTGGAAACACCATATATTTT. Residues: CASSPGGWSGNTIYF.

The J gene is TRBJ1-1, the V gene TRBV11-2; 8 bases line up with TRBD1. Germline CDR1 SGHAT, CDR2 FQNNGV. V shed 5 bases, J shed 3 bases, and the junction held 2 bases outside the gene matches. This CDR3 comprises 13 residues. CDR3 region: CASSRDRYTEAFF. In DNA, the CDR3 is TGTGCCAGCAGCAGGGACAGGTACACTGAAGCTTTCTTT.

The V call is TRBV9, the J call TRBJ1-2, with no clear D. CDR3 length: 13 amino acids. V shed 3 bases and J shed 8 bases, with 14 bases lying between them. Germline CDR1 reads SGDLS; CDR2 reads YYNGEE. This chain's CDR3 is CASSAPGAAGYTF. CDR3 nucleotides: TGTGCCAGCAGCGCGCCGGGAGCGGCAGGCTACACCTTC. Complete variable domain (other parts from reference TRBV9 and TRBJ1-2): DSGVTQTPKHLITATGQRVTLRCSPRSGDLSVYWYQQSLDQGLQFLIQYYNGEERAKGNILERFSAQQFPDLHSELNLSSLELGDSALYFCASSAPGAAGYTFGSGTRLTVV.

There are a few counts of this clone. J is TRBJ2-7 and V is TRBV10-2; perhaps TRBD2 as D (6 bases). Trimming took off 8 bases at V and 3 bases at J, with 11 bases between the two ends. This CDR3 spans 12 amino acids. Germline lookup yields CDR1 WSHSY and CDR2 SAAADI. CDR3 amino acids: CASSTSIYEQYF. The CDR3 DNA reads TGCGCCAGCTCGACTAGTATCTACGAGCAGTACTTC.

The chain has TRBV19 and TRBJ1-5; maybe TRBD1 (6 bases). Germline V gene lookup returns CDR1 LNHDA and CDR2 SQIVND (reference sequence). The CDR3 is made up of 16 amino acids. V was pared by 7 bases and J by 5 bases, with 21 bases between. CDR3 sequence reads: CASKQLTKGVDQPQHF. The CDR3, as DNA: TGTGCCAGTAAACAACTAACGAAGGGGGTGGATCAGCCCCAGCATTTT.

By sample fraction, this clone is large. The chain has TRBV21-1 and TRBJ2-3. TRBV21-1 is designated a pseudogene. This CDR3 region has 14 residues. The CDR3 bases are TGTGCCAGCAGCAAAGTTGGGGGAACAGATACGCAGTATTTT. As protein: CASSKVGGTDTQYF.

In DNA form, the CDR3 reads TGTGCCAGCAGCACGACAGGGGAAGGGGCTAGCAATCAGCCCCAGCATTTT. It encodes CASSTTGEGASNQPQHF. The chain couples TRBV5-6 to TRBJ1-5, with 8 positions matching TRBD1. The CDR3 covers 17 residues. Germline CDR1 SGHDT, CDR2 YYEEEE. Unmatched junction bases numbered 9, after V lost 4 bases and J lost 0 bases.

The chain employs TRBV12-3 or TRBV12-4 and TRBJ2-1; no reliable D call. The CDR3 covers 12 residues. V was clipped by 4 bases and J by 9 bases, with 10 bases between them. CDR3 residues: CASSSPRSEQFF. CDR3 DNA sequence: TGTGCCAGCAGTTCCCCGAGGTCTGAGCAGTTCTTC.

This rearrangement joins TRBV29-1 to TRBJ1-6, with no clear D. Trimming cost V 4 bases and J 9 bases, with 13 bases left between them. The CDR3 totals 13 residues. Germline V gives CDR1 SQVTM, CDR2 ANQGSEA. This CDR3 reads CSVAVSFGSPLHF. CDR3 coding DNA: TGCAGCGTTGCCGTTTCGTTTGGTTCACCCCTCCACTTT.

V gene TRBV7-9 combines with J gene TRBJ1-1; maybe TRBD1 (5 bases). This CDR3 has 13 residues. V was trimmed by 1 base and J by 5 bases, leaving 8 bases between them. CDR1 and CDR2 from the germline V gene are SEHNR and FQNEAQ (reference sequence). CDR3 amino acids: CASSLGGGTEAFF. The CDR3 DNA reads as TGTGCCAGCAGCTTAGGGGGGGGGACTGAAGCTTTCTTT. The complete variable domain, with remaining parts taken from reference TRBV7-9 and TRBJ1-1, reads DTGVSQNPRHKITKRGQNVTFRCDPISEHNRLYWYRQTLGQGPEFLTYFQNEAQLEKSRLLSDRFSAERPKGSFSTLEIQRTEQGDSAMYLCASSLGGGTEAFFGQGTRLTVV.